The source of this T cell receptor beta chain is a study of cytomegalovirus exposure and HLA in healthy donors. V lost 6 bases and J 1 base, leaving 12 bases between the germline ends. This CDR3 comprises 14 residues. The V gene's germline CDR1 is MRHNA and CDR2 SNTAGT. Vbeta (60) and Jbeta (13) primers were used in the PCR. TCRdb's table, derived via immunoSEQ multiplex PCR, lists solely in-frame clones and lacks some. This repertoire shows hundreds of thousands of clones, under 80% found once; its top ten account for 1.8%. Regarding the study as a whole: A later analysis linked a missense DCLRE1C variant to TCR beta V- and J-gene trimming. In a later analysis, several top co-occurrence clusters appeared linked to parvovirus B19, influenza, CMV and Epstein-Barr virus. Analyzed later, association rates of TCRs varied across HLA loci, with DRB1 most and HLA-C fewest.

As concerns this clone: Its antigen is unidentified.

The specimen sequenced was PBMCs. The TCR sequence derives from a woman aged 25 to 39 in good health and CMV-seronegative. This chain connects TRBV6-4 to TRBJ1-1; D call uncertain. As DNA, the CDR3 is TGTGCCAGCAGGAAGGAGGGAGGGAACACTGAAGCTTTCTTT. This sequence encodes CASRKEGGNTEAFF.